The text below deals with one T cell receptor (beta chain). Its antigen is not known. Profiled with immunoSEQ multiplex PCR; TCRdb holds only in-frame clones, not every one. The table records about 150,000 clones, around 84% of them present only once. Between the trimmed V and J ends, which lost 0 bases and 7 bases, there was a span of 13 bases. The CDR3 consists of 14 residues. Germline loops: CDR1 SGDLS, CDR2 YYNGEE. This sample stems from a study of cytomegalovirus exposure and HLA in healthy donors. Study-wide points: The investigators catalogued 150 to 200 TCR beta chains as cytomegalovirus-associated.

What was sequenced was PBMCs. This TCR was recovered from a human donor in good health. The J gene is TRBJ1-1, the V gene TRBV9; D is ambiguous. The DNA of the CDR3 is TGTGCCAGCAGCGTAGGACCGACTCTAGTTGAAGCTTTCTTT. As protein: CASSVGPTLVEAFF.